The following is a T cell receptor beta chain sequence with its context. These data come from a study of blood T cell repertoires in COVID-19. Study-wide background: Material from acute and convalescent COVID-19 was sourced from the United States, Italy and Spain. PBMCs, B-cell-depleted T cells, or T cells were the source of the cDNA or gDNA that made up the material.

Germline loops: CDR1 MDHEN, CDR2 SYDVKM. The CDR3 spans 13 residues. Trimming cost V 6 bases and J 11 bases, with 17 bases left between them. Generated by immunoSEQ multiplex PCR, the TCRdb table keeps only in-frame clones and is missing some. The sample contains about 67,000 clones, 75% to 90% of which appear only once. The sample taken for sequencing was peripheral blood. The origin of this receptor is a man aged 50 to 60 with active COVID-19. The chain has TRBV28 and TRBJ2-1; D might be TRBD1 (5 bases). The CDR3 is CASSPQDSFKQFF. The CDR3 DNA reads as TGTGCCAGCAGCCCCCAAGACAGTTTTAAGCAGTTCTTC.